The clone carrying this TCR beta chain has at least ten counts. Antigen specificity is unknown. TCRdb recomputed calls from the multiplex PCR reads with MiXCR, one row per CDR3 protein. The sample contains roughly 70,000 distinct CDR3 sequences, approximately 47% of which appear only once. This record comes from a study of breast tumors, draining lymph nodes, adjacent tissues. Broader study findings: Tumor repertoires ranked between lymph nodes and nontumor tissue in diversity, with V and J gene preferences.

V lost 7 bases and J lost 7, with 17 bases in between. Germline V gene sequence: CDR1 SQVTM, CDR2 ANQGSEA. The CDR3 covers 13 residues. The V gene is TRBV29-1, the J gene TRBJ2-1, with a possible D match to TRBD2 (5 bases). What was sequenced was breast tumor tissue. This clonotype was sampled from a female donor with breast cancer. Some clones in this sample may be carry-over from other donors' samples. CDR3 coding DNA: TGCAGCGCCCACCCGCCGGGATTGAATGAGCAGTTCTTC. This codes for CSAHPPGLNEQFF.